These 17 T cell receptor beta chains came from one sample sequenced in a study of blood T cell repertoires in COVID-19. Clones were read by immunoSEQ multiplex PCR, and TCRdb kept only the in-frame ones, dropping some. The table has 200,000 to 250,000 clones, around 83% seen once; the top ten hold roughly 7.4%. Sequencing input: peripheral blood. The receptor source for this set is a woman between 50 and 59 years old with acute or convalescent COVID-19.

The CDR3 protein is CASSLGTSGGVSSYEQYF. In DNA, the CDR3 is TGTGCCAGCAGCCTAGGGACTAGCGGGGGGGTAAGCTCCTACGAGCAGTACTTC. The chain uses TRBV3-1 (or the pseudogene TRBV3-2) and TRBJ2-7; TRBD2 aligns across 16 bases. The CDR3 sequence is 18 residues long. The J segment lost 0 bases and the V segment lost 4 bases, leaving 6 bases of the junction unmatched. Germline CDR1 is LGHDT and CDR2 is YNNKEL (reference sequence).

The V gene is TRBV9, the J gene TRBJ2-2; tentative D call: TRBD1 (5 bases). Trimming took 3 bases from V and 4 from J, leaving 10 bases between them. The germline V gene encodes CDR1 SGDLS and CDR2 YYNGEE. CDR3 size: 14 residues. CDR3 sequence (DNA): TGTGCCAGCAGCGCGAGACAGCCCACCGGGGAGCTGTTTTTT. It translates to CASSARQPTGELFF.

In its sample, this clone was seen once. The CDR3: CASSVRQETEAFF. CDR3 DNA sequence: TGTGCCAGCAGCGTAAGACAGGAGACTGAAGCTTTCTTT. This chain uses TRBV9 with TRBJ1-1; TRBD1 might be the D (6 bases). Trimming removed 1 base from V and 5 bases from J, with 9 bases in between. CDR1 and CDR2 (germline): SGDLS, YYNGEE. The CDR3 length is 13 residues.

The chain is built from TRBV7-3 and TRBJ2-3, with D unresolved. This CDR3 region has 12 residues. Trimming left V 6 bases short and J 6 bases short, with 10 bases between. The V gene's germline CDR1 is SGHTA and CDR2 FQGTGA. This CDR3 is CASRLDGDTQYF. Here the CDR3 DNA reads TGTGCCAGCAGGCTCGACGGGGATACGCAGTATTTT.

The chain employs TRBV28 and TRBJ1-5; the match to TRBD1 covers 7 bases. The CDR3 loop spans 13 amino acids. The V and J ends lost 5 bases and 5 bases, in that order; junction bases with no gene match: 3. Per germline, CDR1 MDHEN and CDR2 SYDVKM. For the CDR3, the DNA is TGTGCCAGCAGTCAGACAGGGTATCAGCCCCAGCATTTT. This codes for CASSQTGYQPQHF.

The chain combines TRBV7-2 with TRBJ1-1, with 7 bases matching TRBD1. Germline CDR1 SGHTA, CDR2 FQGNSA. V gave up 5 bases and J gave up 1 base; unmatched junction bases: 4. The CDR3 is made up of 14 amino acids. The CDR3 loop is CASSLQGRNTEAFF. The CDR3 nucleotides are TGTGCCAGCAGCCTACAGGGGCGGAACACTGAAGCTTTCTTT. The full variable domain, in which reference TRBV7-2 and TRBJ1-1 provide the parts outside the CDR3, is GAGVSQSPSNKVTEKGKDVELRCDPISGHTALYWYRQSLGQGLEFLIYFQGNSAPDKSGLPSDRFSAERTGGSVSTLTIQRTQQEDSAVYLCASSLQGRNTEAFFGQGTRLTVV.

The chain is built from TRBV3-1 (or the pseudogene TRBV3-2) and TRBJ1-1, with 10 bases matching TRBD1. The ends lost 5 bases at V and 2 bases at J; junction bases unmatched: 5. Germline CDR1 and CDR2: LGHDT and YNNKEL (reference sequence). The CDR3 extends over 15 amino acids. The CDR3 nucleotides read TGTGCCAGCAGCAAACGACAGGGGGCCAACACTGAAGCTTTCTTT. Translated: CASSKRQGANTEAFF.

J is TRBJ2-7 and V is TRBV15; possibly TRBD2 for D (5 bases). Germline CDR1 LNHNV, CDR2 YYDKDF (reference sequence). The germline V and J ends were trimmed by 3 bases and 5 bases, with 17 bases remaining between them. The CDR3 spans 15 residues. The CDR3 loop is CATSRGLEGWNEQYF. The CDR3 nucleotides read TGTGCCACCAGCAGGGGTCTTGAGGGATGGAACGAGCAGTACTTC.

The chain combines TRBV28 with TRBJ1-6; D remains unclear. Germline V gene sequence: CDR1 MDHEN, CDR2 SYDVKM. The CDR3 loop spans 12 amino acids. V lost 3 bases to trimming and J lost 14 bases, with 11 bases between them. The CDR3 bases are TGTGCCAGCAGTTTTCTTGATTCGGCCCTCCACTTT. Encoded protein: CASSFLDSALHF.

This clone has more than one count but fewer than ten. This rearrangement joins TRBV7-2 to TRBJ1-2; TRBD1 is a possible D gene (5 bases). Per germline, CDR1 SGHTA and CDR2 FQGNSA. CDR3 size: 16 residues. The ends were cut back, 1 base at V and 5 bases at J, with 17 bases in the middle. CDR3 DNA sequence: TGTGCCAGCAGCTTAGGGGGCTCACTAAGGGATTATGGCTACACCTTC. Its translation is CASSLGGSLRDYGYTF.

This clone was seen only a few times. The V gene is TRBV2, the J gene TRBJ1-2; 7 nucleotides align to TRBD1. With V trimmed by 6 bases and J by 4 bases, 5 bases remained unmatched. This CDR3 spans 13 amino acids. Germline CDR1 reads SNHLY; CDR2 reads FYNNEI. This chain's CDR3 is CASRSRDSYGYTF. The CDR3 DNA reads as TGTGCCAGCAGAAGTCGGGACAGCTATGGCTACACCTTC.

V and J are TRBV6-5 and TRBJ2-7, with 9 bases aligning to TRBD1. Germline lookup yields CDR1 MNHEY and CDR2 SVGAGI. The J segment lost 5 bases and the V segment lost 6 bases, leaving 11 bases of the junction unmatched. The CDR3 covers 15 residues. The CDR3 sequence is CASRSPGQGGDEQYF. CDR3 nucleotide sequence: TGTGCCAGCAGGTCCCCGGGACAGGGTGGTGACGAGCAGTACTTC.

This sequence joins TRBV7-2 and TRBJ2-3; D perhaps matches TRBD1 (5 bases). CDR3 length: 13 residues. V was pared by 8 bases and J by 1 base, with 10 bases between. Germline CDR1 SGHTA, CDR2 FQGNSA. Written as DNA, the CDR3 is TGTGCCAGCGGCCCGACAGGCACAGATACGCAGTATTTT. The encoded protein is CASGPTGTDTQYF.

V is TRBV21-1 and J is TRBJ2-7; no DNA check was done on the table's D call, TRBD1. TRBV21-1 has pseudogene status. The CDR3 sequence is 19 residues long. The CDR3 here is CASSKDTSAAGTGGNEQYF. CDR3 DNA sequence: TGTGCCAGCAGCAAAGACACCTCGGCGGCCGGGACAGGGGGCAACGAGCAGTACTTC.

The chain has TRBV5-4 and TRBJ2-7, with 8 nucleotides matching TRBD1. Germline assignment: CDR1 SGHNT and CDR2 YYREEE (reference sequence). V gave up 4 bases and J gave up 4 bases; unmatched junction bases: 7. There are 14 residues in the CDR3. DNA of the CDR3: TGTGCCAGCAGCCTGCAGGGGGCCGGGTACGAGCAGTACTTC. Translation gives CASSLQGAGYEQYF.

The genes are TRBV30 and TRBJ2-7, with 8 nucleotides matching TRBD1. Trimming took 0 bases from V and 4 from J; bases not matched to a gene: 8. The CDR3 is 15 residues long. The germline V gene has CDR1 GTSNPN and CDR2 SVGIG (reference sequence). The CDR3 is CAWSVDLDRDYEQYF. The CDR3 nucleotides are TGTGCCTGGAGTGTAGATTTGGACAGGGATTACGAGCAGTACTTC.

This rearrangement joins TRBV19 to TRBJ2-7; 9 bases line up with TRBD1. Unmatched junction bases numbered 9, after V lost 5 bases and J lost 4 bases. Germline CDR1 reads LNHDA; CDR2 reads SQIVND (reference sequence). This CDR3 comprises 15 residues. The CDR3 loop reads CASSSDRGFFYEQYF. The CDR3 DNA is TGTGCCAGTAGTTCGGACAGGGGATTTTTTTACGAGCAGTACTTC.